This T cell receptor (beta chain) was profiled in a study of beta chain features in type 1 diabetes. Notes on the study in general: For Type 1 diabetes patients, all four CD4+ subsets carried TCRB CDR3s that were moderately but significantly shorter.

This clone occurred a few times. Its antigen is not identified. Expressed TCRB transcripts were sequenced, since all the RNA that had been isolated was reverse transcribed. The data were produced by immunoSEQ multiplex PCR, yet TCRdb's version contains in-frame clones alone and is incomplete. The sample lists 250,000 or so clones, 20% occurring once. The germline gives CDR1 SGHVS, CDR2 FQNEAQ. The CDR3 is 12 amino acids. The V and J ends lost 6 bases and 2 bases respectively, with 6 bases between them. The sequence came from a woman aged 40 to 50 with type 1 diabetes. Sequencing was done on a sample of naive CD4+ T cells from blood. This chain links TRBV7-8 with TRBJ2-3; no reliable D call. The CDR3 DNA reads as TGTGCCAGCAGTTCCTTCACAGATACGCAGTATTTT. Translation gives CASSSFTDTQYF.